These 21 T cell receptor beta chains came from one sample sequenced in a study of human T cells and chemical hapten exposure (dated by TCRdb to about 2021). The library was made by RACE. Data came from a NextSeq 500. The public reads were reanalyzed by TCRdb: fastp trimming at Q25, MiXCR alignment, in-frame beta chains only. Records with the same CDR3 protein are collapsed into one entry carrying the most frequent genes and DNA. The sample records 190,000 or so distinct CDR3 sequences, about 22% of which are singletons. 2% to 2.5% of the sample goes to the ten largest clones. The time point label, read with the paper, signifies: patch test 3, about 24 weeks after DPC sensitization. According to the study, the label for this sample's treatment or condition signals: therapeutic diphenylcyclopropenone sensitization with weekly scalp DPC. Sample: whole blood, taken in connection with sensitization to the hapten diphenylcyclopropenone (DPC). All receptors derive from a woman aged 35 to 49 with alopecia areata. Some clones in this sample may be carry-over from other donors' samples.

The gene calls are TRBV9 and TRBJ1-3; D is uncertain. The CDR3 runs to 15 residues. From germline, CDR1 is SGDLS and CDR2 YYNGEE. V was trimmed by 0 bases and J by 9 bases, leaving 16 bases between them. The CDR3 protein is CASSVVDRPKGTIYF. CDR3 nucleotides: TGTGCCAGCAGCGTAGTAGACCGCCCTAAAGGCACCATATATTTT.

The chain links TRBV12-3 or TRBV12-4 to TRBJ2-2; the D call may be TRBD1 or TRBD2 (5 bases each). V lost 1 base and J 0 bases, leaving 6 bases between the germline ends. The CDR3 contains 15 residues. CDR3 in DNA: TGTGCCAGCAGTTTAGGGGGGACGAACACCGGGGAGCTGTTTTTT. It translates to CASSLGGTNTGELFF.

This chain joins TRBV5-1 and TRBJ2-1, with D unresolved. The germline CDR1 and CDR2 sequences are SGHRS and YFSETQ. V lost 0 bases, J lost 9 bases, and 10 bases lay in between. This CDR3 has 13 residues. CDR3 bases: TGCGCCAGCAGCTTGGCCACCGCGGCTGAGCAGTTCTTC. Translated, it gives CASSLATAAEQFF.

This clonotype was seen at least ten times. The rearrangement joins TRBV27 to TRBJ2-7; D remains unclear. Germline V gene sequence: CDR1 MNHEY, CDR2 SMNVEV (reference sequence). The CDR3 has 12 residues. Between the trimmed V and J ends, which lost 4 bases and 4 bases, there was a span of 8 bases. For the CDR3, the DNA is TGTGCCAGCAGTTCCCTTGGGTACGAGCAGTACTTC. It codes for CASSSLGYEQYF.

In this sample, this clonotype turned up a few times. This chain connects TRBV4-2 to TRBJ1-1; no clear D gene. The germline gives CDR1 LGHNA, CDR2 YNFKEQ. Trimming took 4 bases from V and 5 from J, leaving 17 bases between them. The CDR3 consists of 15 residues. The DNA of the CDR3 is TGTGCCAGCAGCCCTAGCAGTGTATTACGAACTGAAGCTTTCTTT. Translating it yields CASSPSSVLRTEAFF.

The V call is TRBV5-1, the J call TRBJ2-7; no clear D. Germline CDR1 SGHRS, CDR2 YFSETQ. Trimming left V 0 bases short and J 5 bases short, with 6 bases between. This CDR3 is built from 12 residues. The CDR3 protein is CASSLDYHEQYF. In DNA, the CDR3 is TGCGCCAGCAGCTTGGACTACCACGAGCAGTACTTC.

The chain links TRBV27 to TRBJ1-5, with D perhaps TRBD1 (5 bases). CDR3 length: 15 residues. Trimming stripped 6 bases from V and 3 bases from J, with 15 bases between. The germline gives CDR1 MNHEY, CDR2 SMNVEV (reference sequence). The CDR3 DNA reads TGTGCCAGCAGAACCATCAGGGTGTTCAATCAGCCCCAGCATTTT. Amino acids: CASRTIRVFNQPQHF.

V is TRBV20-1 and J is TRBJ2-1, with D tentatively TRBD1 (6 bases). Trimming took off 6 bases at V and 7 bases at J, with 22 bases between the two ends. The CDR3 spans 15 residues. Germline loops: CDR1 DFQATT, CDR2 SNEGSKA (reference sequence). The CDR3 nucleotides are TGCAGTGCGGAACCAGGGGACCGAAAACGGAATGAGCAGTTCTTC. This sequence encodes CSAEPGDRKRNEQFF.

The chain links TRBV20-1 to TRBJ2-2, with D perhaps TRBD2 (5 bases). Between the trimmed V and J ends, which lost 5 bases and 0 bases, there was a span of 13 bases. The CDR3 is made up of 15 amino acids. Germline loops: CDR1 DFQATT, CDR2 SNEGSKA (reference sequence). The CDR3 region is CSAWVAKTNTGELFF. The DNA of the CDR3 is TGCAGTGCTTGGGTAGCGAAAACGAACACCGGGGAGCTGTTTTTT.

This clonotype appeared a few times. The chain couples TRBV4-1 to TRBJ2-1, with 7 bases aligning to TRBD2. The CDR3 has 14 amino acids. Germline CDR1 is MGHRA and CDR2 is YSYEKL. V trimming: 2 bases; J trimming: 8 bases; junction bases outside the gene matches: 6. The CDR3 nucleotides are TGCGCCAGCAGCCAAAAAGGACTAGAGGATGAGCAGTTCTTC. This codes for CASSQKGLEDEQFF.

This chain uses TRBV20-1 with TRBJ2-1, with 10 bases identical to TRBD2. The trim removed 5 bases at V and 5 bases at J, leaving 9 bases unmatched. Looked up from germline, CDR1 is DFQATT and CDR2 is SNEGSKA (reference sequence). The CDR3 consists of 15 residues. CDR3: CSAARAGGPHNEQFF. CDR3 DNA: TGCAGTGCTGCTAGAGCGGGAGGGCCCCACAATGAGCAGTTCTTC.

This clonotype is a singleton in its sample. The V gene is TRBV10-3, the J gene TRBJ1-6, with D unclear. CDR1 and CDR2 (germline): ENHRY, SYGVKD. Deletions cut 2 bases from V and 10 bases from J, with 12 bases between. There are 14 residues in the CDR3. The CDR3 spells CAISERDGSSPLHF. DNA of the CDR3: TGTGCCATCAGTGAGCGTGACGGGTCGTCACCCCTCCACTTT.

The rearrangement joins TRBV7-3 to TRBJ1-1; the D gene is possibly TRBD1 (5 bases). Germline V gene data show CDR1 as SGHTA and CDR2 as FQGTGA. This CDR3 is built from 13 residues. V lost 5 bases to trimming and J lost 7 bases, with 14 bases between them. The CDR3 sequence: CASSIGARNEAFF. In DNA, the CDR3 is TGTGCCAGCAGCATAGGGGCCAGAAATGAAGCTTTCTTT.

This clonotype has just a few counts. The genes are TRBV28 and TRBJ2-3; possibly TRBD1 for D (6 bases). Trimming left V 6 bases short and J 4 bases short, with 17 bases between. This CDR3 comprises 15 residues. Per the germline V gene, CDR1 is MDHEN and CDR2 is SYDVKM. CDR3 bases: TGTGCCAGCAGCTCTCAGGGGAATATGGCAGATACGCAGTATTTT. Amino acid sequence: CASSSQGNMADTQYF.

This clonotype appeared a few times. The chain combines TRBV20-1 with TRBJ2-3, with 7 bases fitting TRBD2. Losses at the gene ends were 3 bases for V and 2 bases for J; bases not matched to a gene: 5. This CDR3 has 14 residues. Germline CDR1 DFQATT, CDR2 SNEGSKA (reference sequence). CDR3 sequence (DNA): TGCAGTGCTAGGAGACTAGCAGCCACAGATACGCAGTATTTT. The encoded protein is CSARRLAATDTQYF.

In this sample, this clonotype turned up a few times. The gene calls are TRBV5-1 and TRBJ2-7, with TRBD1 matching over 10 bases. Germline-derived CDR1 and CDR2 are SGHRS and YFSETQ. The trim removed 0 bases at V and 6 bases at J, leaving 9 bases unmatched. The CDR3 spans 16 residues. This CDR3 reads CASSLAPRQGAGEQYF. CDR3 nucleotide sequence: TGCGCCAGCAGCTTGGCTCCTAGACAGGGGGCCGGCGAGCAGTACTTC.

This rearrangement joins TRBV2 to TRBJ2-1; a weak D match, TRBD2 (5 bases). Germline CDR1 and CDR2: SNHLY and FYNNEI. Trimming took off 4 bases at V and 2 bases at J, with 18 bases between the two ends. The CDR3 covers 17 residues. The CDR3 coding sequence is TGTGCCAGCAGTGGGCTCGTGGCGGGCACAACCTACAATGAGCAGTTCTTC. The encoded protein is CASSGLVAGTTYNEQFF.

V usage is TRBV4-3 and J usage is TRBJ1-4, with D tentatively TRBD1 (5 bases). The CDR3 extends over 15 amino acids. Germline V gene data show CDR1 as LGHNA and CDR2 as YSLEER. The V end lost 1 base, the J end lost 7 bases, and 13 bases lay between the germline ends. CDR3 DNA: TGCGCCAGCAGCCAAGTGGGGCAGTCCGCTGAAAAACTGTTTTTT. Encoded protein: CASSQVGQSAEKLFF.

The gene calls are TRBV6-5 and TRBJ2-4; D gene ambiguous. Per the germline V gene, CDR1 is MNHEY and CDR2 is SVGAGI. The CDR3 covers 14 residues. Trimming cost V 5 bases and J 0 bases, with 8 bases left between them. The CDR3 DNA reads TGTGCCAGCAGTCCCCCGGGAGCCAAAAACATTCAGTACTTC. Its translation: CASSPPGAKNIQYF.

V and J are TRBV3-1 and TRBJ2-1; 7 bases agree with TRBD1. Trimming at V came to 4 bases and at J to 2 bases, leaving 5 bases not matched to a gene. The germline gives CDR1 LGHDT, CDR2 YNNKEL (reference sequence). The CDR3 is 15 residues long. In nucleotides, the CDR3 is TGTGCCAGCAGCCCCGCAGACAGGGCCTACAATGAGCAGTTCTTC. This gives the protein CASSPADRAYNEQFF.

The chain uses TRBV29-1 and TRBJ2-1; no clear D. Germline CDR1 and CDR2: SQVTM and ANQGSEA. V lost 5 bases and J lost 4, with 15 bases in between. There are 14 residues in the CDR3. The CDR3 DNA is TGCAGCGTTAATGGCCAGCCCAGTTACAATGAGCAGTTCTTC. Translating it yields CSVNGQPSYNEQFF.